This TCR beta chain was sequenced in a study of CD8 T cells in Susac syndrome. Notes on the study in general: As acknowledged by the study, its TCR sequencing and HLA analysis included a relatively small number of individuals.

A note on this clonotype: The antigen remains undetermined.

Reverse transcription used roughly 0.45 to 1 ug RNA and random hexamers. TCRdb reanalysed the immunoSEQ multiplex PCR reads using MiXCR and keeps one entry per CDR3 protein. This sample yields 200,000 or so distinct CDR3 sequences, of which 90% to 97% are seen a single time; 0.093% belongs to the top ten. The CDR3 covers 12 residues. J lost 5 bases, V lost 7 bases, and 7 bases had no gene match. Germline V gene sequence: CDR1 SQVTM, CDR2 ANQGSEA. The specimen sequenced was CD4+ T cells from PBMCs. The chain is built from TRBV29-1 and TRBJ2-5; 7 positions match TRBD1. This TCR came from a human donor with multiple sclerosis. The CDR3 loop reads CSARQGSETQYF. In DNA, the CDR3 is TGCAGCGCTAGACAGGGTTCGGAGACCCAGTACTTC.